These 19 T cell receptor beta chains originate from one sample sequenced in a study of Ad26.COV2.S vaccination and SARS-CoV-2 variants. Produced via immunoSEQ multiplex PCR; TCRdb's table is partial and in-frame only. The table has approximately 280,000 clones, about 90% seen once. Treatment in this sample: approximately 18 received Ad26.COV2.S at low or high dose, single or two shots; about 5 received placebo; per-sample allocation not given. Specimen acquisition occurred on day 63 following the initial vaccine or placebo injection. Sequences were derived from peripheral blood, sampled in a trial of Ad26.COV2.S vaccine versus placebo. Source of these receptors: a person aged 18 to 65 who received the Ad26.COV2.S COVID-19 vaccine or a placebo.

The chain employs TRBV2 and TRBJ2-3, with D hard to call. From germline, CDR1 is SNHLY and CDR2 FYNNEI. V lost 10 bases to trimming and J lost 1 base, with 18 bases between them. The CDR3 extends over 15 amino acids. The CDR3 sequence: CATQPPLSGTDTQYF. CDR3 DNA: TGTGCCACCCAACCCCCACTGTCGGGCACAGATACGCAGTATTTT.

Comments on this clone: One junction end disagrees with the germline gene, perhaps due to a read error. The chain couples TRBV27 to TRBJ2-7; D not certain. Germline lookup yields CDR1 MNHEY and CDR2 SMNVEV (reference sequence). The CDR3 loop spans 11 amino acids. CDR3 sequence reads: CASRRSSEQYF. Written as DNA, the CDR3 is TGTGCCAGCAGGCGTTCCTCCGAGCAGTACTTC.

The chain recombines TRBV11-2 with TRBJ1-1, with TRBD1 as a possible D gene (5 bases). The CDR3 is made up of 15 amino acids. Germline CDR1 SGHAT, CDR2 FQNNGV. With 1 base removed from V and 0 bases from J, the gap between germline ends came to 9 bases. The CDR3, as DNA: TGTGCCAGCAGCTTAGGTCCGGGGCTGAACACTGAAGCTTTCTTT. The encoded protein is CASSLGPGLNTEAFF.

The CDR3 bases are TGTGCCAGCAGCTCCGGGATCCGGGAACAGCCCCAGCATTTT. It specifies CASSSGIREQPQHF. The V and J genes are TRBV7-6 and TRBJ1-5; D remains unclear. CDR3 length: 14 residues. V was trimmed by 4 bases and J by 7 bases, leaving 14 bases between them. Germline values: CDR1 SGHVS, CDR2 FNYEAQ.

This clone is a singleton in its sample. CDR3 sequence (DNA): TGTGCCAGTTCCACAGAGGCAGGGGAGGGTTACGAGCAGTACTTC. Amino acids: CASSTEAGEGYEQYF. The chain uses TRBV6-4 and TRBJ2-7; TRBD2 is a possible D gene (7 bases). This CDR3 is built from 15 residues. Germline-derived CDR1 and CDR2 are MRHNA and SNTAGT. With 9 bases removed from V and 4 bases from J, the gap between germline ends came to 22 bases.

The chain carries TRBV7-9 and TRBJ2-3, with 11 bases matching TRBD2. The J segment lost 2 bases and the V segment lost 5 bases, leaving 6 bases of the junction unmatched. The CDR3 contains 16 residues. Germline CDR1 SEHNR, CDR2 FQNEAQ (reference sequence). For the CDR3, the DNA is TGTGCCAGCAGCGCGGGACTAGCGGCATACACAGATACGCAGTATTTT. This gives the protein CASSAGLAAYTDTQYF.

This clone was picked up one time. The rearrangement joins TRBV7-8 to TRBJ2-1, with TRBD2 as a possible D gene (6 bases). Trimming cost V 3 bases and J 7 bases, with 19 bases left between them. The CDR3 is made up of 16 amino acids. CDR1 is SGHVS and CDR2 is FQNEAQ in the germline V gene. CDR3 sequence reads: CASSLAEAGTGNEQFF. In DNA, the CDR3 is TGTGCCAGCAGCTTGGCGGAGGCGGGAACGGGTAATGAGCAGTTCTTC. Full variable domain (rest looked up from reference TRBV7-8 and TRBJ2-1): GAGVSQSPRYKVAKRGQDVALRCDPISGHVSLFWYQQALGQGPEFLTYFQNEAQLDKSGLPSDRFFAERPEGSVSTLKIQRTQQEDSAVYLCASSLAEAGTGNEQFFGPGTRLTVL.

The rearrangement joins TRBV12-5 to TRBJ1-1; 7 bases are shared with TRBD1. Germline V gene lookup returns CDR1 LGHNT and CDR2 FRNRAP. The CDR3 covers 15 residues. The trim removed 6 bases at V and 1 base at J, leaving 8 bases unmatched. The CDR3 coding sequence is TGTGCTAGTGGCCAGACAGGGCCTACGAACACTGAAGCTTTCTTT. This codes for CASGQTGPTNTEAFF.

The chain carries TRBV20-1 and TRBJ1-2; D is unresolved. V was shortened by 0 bases and J by 4 bases, with 3 bases between the two germline ends. The CDR3 runs 11 residues. CDR1 DFQATT and CDR2 SNEGSKA come from the germline V gene (reference sequence). This chain's CDR3 is CSAREAYGYTF. CDR3 coding DNA: TGCAGTGCTAGAGAGGCCTATGGCTACACCTTC.

Only a few counts were recorded for this clone. The gene calls are TRBV12-3 or TRBV12-4 and TRBJ2-7, with D possibly being TRBD2 (6 bases). Trimming took 6 bases from V and 6 from J, leaving 12 bases between them. CDR3 size: 12 residues. The CDR3: CASSPGLLEQYF. Here the CDR3 DNA reads TGTGCCAGCAGCCCGGGACTCCTCGAGCAGTACTTC.

The CDR3 reads CASSQELTGRGDQPQHF. The CDR3 DNA sequence: TGCGCCAGCAGCCAGGAGCTGACAGGTAGAGGCGATCAGCCCCAGCATTTT. This sequence joins TRBV4-1 and TRBJ1-5, with D perhaps TRBD1 (6 bases). The germline V and J ends were trimmed by 3 bases and 5 bases, with 20 bases remaining between them. The V gene's germline CDR1 is MGHRA and CDR2 YSYEKL. The CDR3 is 17 amino acids.

The chain employs TRBV19 and TRBJ1-4; D remains ambiguous. Between the trimmed V and J ends, which lost 6 bases and 8 bases, there was a span of 16 bases. This CDR3 spans 14 amino acids. Looked up from germline, CDR1 is LNHDA and CDR2 is SQIVND (reference sequence). CDR3 sequence (DNA): TGTGCCAGTAGCCCGGATTTAGCGCTGGAAAAACTGTTTTTT. Its translation: CASSPDLALEKLFF. The variable domain in full, completed from reference TRBV19 and TRBJ1-4, reads DGGITQSPKYLFRKEGQNVTLSCEQNLNHDAMYWYRQDPGQGLRLIYYSQIVNDFQKGDIAEGYSVSREKKESFPLTVTSAQKNPTAFYLCASSPDLALEKLFFGSGTQLSVL.

The chain employs TRBV2 and TRBJ2-7; TRBD2 matches at 11 bases. The CDR3 runs to 14 residues. V gave up 10 bases and J gave up 6 bases; unmatched junction bases: 11. Germline CDR1 is SNHLY and CDR2 is FYNNEI. The CDR3 loop reads CAISWRLAGGEQYF. For the CDR3, the DNA is TGTGCCATCTCCTGGCGGCTAGCGGGAGGCGAGCAGTACTTC.

The genes are TRBV18 and TRBJ2-7, with 7 bases identical to TRBD1. Trimming at V came to 2 bases and at J to 2 bases, leaving 9 bases not matched to a gene. The V gene's germline CDR1 is KGHSH and CDR2 LQKENI. The CDR3 length is 16 residues. The CDR3 region has the DNA TGTGCCAGCTCACCAGCGAGCACAGGGGTCCCCTACGAGCAGTACTTC. This codes for CASSPASTGVPYEQYF.

V usage is TRBV6-1 and J usage is TRBJ1-1, with a tentative D call TRBD1 (6 bases). The V end lost 2 bases, the J end lost 4 bases, and 14 bases lay between the germline ends. CDR1 and CDR2 (germline): MNHNS, SASEGT. The CDR3 spans 15 residues. The CDR3 loop is CASSEPPRGGTEAFF. The DNA for the CDR3 is TGTGCCAGCAGTGAACCTCCCAGGGGTGGCACTGAAGCTTTCTTT.

In DNA form, the CDR3 reads TGTGCCAGCAGTCCCGACTCGGCCGGGGGAGCTTTCTTT. Residues: CASSPDSAGGAFF. This chain links TRBV2 with TRBJ1-1; TRBD1 is a possible D gene (5 bases). V was cut by 5 bases and J by 10 bases, with 17 bases left in between. CDR3 length equals 13 residues. CDR1 is SNHLY, CDR2 FYNNEI, per germline.

This clone was observed a single time. V and J are TRBV18 and TRBJ1-1; D call uncertain. Germline loops: CDR1 KGHSH, CDR2 LQKENI. V was trimmed by 2 bases and J by 2 bases, leaving 15 bases between them. The CDR3 has 16 amino acids. The CDR3 region has the DNA TGTGCCAGCTCACCAGGGGTAGGGTCCCTCAACACTGAAGCTTTCTTT. Translated: CASSPGVGSLNTEAFF. The full variable domain, rest sourced from reference TRBV18 and TRBJ1-1, is NAGVMQNPRHLVRRRGQEARLRCSPMKGHSHVYWYRQLPEEGLKFMVYLQKENIIDESGMPKERFSAEFPKEGPSILRIQQVVRGDSAAYFCASSPGVGSLNTEAFFGQGTRLTVV.

The chain couples TRBV3-1 (or the pseudogene TRBV3-2) to TRBJ1-1, with 7 bases that match TRBD1. The J segment lost 0 bases and the V segment lost 5 bases, leaving 6 bases of the junction unmatched. The CDR3 is 15 residues long. Germline V gene data show CDR1 as LGHDT and CDR2 as YNNKEL (reference sequence). Here the CDR3 reads CASSFGTDMNTEAFF. The CDR3 bases are TGTGCCAGCAGCTTCGGGACAGATATGAACACTGAAGCTTTCTTT.

This clone was observed a single time. This rearrangement joins TRBV18 to TRBJ2-3; 7 bases match TRBD1. Germline V CDR1 and CDR2: KGHSH, LQKENI. The CDR3 runs to 16 residues. With V trimmed by 3 bases and J by 3 bases, 9 bases remained unmatched. The CDR3 spells CASSPPRTGPTDTQYF. The CDR3 nucleotides are TGTGCCAGCTCACCCCCCCGGACAGGTCCTACAGATACGCAGTATTTT.